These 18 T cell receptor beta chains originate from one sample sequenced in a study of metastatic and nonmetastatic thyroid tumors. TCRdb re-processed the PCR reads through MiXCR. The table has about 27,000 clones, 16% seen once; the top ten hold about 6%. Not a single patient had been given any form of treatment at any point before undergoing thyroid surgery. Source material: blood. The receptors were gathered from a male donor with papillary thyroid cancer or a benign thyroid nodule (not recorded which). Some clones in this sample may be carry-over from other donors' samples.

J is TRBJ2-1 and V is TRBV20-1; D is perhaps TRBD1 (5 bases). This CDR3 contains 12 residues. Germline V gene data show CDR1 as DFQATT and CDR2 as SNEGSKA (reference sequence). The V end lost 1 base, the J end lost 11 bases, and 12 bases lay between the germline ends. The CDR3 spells CSARGTSRKQFF. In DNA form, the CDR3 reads TGCAGTGCTAGAGGGACATCCCGGAAGCAGTTCTTC.

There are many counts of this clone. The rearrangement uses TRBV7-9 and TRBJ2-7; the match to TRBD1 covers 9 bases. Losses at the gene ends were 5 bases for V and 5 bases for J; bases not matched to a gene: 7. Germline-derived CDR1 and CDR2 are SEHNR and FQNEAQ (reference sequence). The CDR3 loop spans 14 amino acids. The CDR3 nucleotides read TGTGCCAGCAGCCCGTTAGACAGGGGGAACGAGCAGTACTTC. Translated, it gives CASSPLDRGNEQYF.

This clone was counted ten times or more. The CDR3 sequence is CASSQEHEGDEQFF. CDR3 bases: TGTGCCAGCAGCCAAGAGCATGAAGGGGATGAGCAGTTCTTC. This chain joins TRBV14 and TRBJ2-1; D is possibly TRBD1 (5 bases). CDR3 length: 14 amino acids. CDR1 and CDR2 from the germline V gene are SGHDN and FVKESK. Trimming left V 0 bases short and J 8 bases short, with 11 bases between.

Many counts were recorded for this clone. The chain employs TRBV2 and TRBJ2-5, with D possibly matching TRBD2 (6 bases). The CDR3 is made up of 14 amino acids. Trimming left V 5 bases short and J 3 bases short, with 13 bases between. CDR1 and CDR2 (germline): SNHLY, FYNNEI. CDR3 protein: CASSKTRGKETQYF. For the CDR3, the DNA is TGTGCCAGCAGTAAGACTAGGGGAAAAGAGACCCAGTACTTC.

The CDR3 sequence is CASSKGLGTEAFF. For the CDR3, the DNA is TGTGCCAGCAGTAAAGGTCTTGGCACTGAAGCTTTCTTT. The chain couples TRBV27 to TRBJ1-1, with D hard to call. V gave up 5 bases and J gave up 4 bases, with 11 bases separating them. CDR3 length equals 13 residues. CDR1 is MNHEY and CDR2 is SMNVEV in the germline V gene (reference sequence).

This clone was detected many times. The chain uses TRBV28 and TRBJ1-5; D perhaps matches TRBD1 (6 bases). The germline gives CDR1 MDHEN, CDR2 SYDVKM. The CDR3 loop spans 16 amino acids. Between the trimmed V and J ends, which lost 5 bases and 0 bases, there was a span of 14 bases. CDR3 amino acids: CASSHRQGGSNQPQHF. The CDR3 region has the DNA TGTGCCAGCAGTCACCGGCAAGGGGGTAGCAATCAGCCCCAGCATTTT.

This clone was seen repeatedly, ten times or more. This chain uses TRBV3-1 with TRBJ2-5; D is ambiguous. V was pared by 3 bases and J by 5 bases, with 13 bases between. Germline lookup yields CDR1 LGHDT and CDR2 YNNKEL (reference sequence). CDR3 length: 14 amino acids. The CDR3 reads CASSQSTGRETQYF. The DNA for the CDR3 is TGTGCCAGCAGCCAGTCTACGGGTAGGGAGACCCAGTACTTC.

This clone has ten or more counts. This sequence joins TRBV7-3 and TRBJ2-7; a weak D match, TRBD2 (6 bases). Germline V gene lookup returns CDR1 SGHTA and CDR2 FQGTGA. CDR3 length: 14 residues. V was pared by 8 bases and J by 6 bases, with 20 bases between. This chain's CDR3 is CASGEEGLSSEQYF. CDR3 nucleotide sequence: TGTGCCAGCGGGGAGGAGGGATTATCTTCCGAGCAGTACTTC.

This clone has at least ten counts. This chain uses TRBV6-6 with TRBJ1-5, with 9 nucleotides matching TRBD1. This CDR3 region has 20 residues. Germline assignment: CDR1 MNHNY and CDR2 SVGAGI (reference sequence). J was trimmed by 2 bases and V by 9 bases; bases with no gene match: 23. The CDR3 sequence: CASKGTPGRQGVQGNQPQHF. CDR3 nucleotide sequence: TGTGCCAGTAAAGGCACCCCCGGTCGACAGGGGGTCCAAGGCAATCAGCCCCAGCATTTT.

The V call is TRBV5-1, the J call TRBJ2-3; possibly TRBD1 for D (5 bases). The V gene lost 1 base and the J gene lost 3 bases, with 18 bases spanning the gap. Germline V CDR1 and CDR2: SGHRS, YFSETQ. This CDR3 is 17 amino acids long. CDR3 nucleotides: TGCGCCAGCAGCTTGCTAAGGGGCCAGAGTTCTACAGATACGCAGTATTTT. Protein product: CASSLLRGQSSTDTQYF.

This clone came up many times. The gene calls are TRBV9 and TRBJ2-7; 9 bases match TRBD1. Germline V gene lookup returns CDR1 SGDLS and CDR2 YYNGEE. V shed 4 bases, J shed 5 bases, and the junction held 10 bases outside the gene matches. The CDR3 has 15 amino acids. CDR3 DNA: TGTGCCAGCAGCCCGGGACAGGGAAGAGTCGACGAGCAGTACTTC. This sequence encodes CASSPGQGRVDEQYF.

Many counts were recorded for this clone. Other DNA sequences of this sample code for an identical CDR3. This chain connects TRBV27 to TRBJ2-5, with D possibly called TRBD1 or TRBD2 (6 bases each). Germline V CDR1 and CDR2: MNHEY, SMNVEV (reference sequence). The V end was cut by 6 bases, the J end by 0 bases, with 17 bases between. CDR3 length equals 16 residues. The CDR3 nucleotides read TGTGCCAGCAGACCCATCGGGGGCAGGTACCAAGAGACCCAGTACTTC. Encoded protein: CASRPIGGRYQETQYF.

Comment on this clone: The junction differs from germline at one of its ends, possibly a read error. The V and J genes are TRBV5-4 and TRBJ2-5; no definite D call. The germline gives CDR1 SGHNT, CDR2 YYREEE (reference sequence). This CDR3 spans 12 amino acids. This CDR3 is CANSLYQETQYF. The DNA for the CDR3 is TGTGCCAACAGCTTGTACCAAGAGACCCAGTACTTC.

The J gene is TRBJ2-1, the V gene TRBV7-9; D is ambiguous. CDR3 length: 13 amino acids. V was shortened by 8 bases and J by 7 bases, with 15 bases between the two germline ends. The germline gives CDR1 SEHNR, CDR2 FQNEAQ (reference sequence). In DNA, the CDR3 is TGTGCCAGCCTCCTGGTTGGTTTTAATGAGCAGTTCTTC. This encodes CASLLVGFNEQFF.

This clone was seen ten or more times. CDR3 residues: CASRTWSGEDTEAFF. The CDR3 DNA sequence: TGTGCCAGCCGGACCTGGTCAGGGGAAGACACTGAAGCTTTCTTT. This chain connects TRBV18 to TRBJ1-1; weak D call: TRBD1 (6 bases). V was pared by 8 bases and J by 3 bases, with 19 bases between. Germline lookup yields CDR1 KGHSH and CDR2 LQKENI. This CDR3 region has 15 residues. Complete variable domain (other parts from reference TRBV18 and TRBJ1-1): NAGVMQNPRHLVRRRGQEARLRCSPMKGHSHVYWYRQLPEEGLKFMVYLQKENIIDESGMPKERFSAEFPKEGPSILRIQQVVRGDSAAYFCASRTWSGEDTEAFFGQGTRLTVV.

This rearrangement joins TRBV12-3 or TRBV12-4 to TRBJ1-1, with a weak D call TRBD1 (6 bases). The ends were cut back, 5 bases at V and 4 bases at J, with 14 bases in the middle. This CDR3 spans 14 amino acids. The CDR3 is CASSPGGAGTEAFF. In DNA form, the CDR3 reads TGTGCCAGCAGTCCCGGGGGGGCTGGCACTGAAGCTTTCTTT.

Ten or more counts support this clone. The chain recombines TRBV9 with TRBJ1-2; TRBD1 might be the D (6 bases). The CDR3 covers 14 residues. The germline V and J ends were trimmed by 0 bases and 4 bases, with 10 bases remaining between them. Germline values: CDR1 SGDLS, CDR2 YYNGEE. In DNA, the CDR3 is TGTGCCAGCAGCGTAGTGGGGGGCCCCTATGGCTACACCTTC. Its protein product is CASSVVGGPYGYTF.

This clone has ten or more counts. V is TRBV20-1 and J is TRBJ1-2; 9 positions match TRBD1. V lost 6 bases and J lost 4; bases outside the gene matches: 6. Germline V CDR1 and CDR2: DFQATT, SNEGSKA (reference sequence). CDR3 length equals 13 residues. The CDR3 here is CSAEVGQGYGYTF. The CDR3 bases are TGCAGTGCGGAAGTGGGACAGGGCTATGGCTACACCTTC.